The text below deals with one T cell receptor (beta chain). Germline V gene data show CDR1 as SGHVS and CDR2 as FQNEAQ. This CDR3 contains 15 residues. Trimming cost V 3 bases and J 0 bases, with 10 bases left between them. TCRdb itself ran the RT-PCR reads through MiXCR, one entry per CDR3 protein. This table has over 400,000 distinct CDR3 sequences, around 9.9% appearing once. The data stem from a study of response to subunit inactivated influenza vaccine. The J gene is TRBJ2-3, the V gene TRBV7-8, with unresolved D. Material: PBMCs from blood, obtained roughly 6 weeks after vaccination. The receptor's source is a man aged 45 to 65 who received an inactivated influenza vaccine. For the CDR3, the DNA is TGTGCCAGCAGCTTTTCTAACCCAAGCACAGATACGCAGTATTTT. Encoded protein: CASSFSNPSTDTQYF.